Shown below are 19 T cell receptor beta chains from a single sample sequenced in a study of Ad26.COV2.S vaccination and SARS-CoV-2 variants. Assay: immunoSEQ multiplex PCR; the TCRdb copy retains only in-frame clones and omits some. The sample lists 300,000 to 400,000 clones, around four fifths occurring once. Treatment given: around 19 received Ad26.COV2.S at low or high dose, single or two shots; 5 received placebo; per-sample allocation not given. Sample collection was performed on day 63 after the first vaccine or placebo injection. This material consisted of peripheral blood, taken in a trial of Ad26.COV2.S vaccine versus placebo. These receptors originate from a person between 18 and 59 years old who received the Ad26.COV2.S COVID-19 vaccine or a placebo.

The chain uses TRBV5-8 and TRBJ2-1, with 7 positions matching TRBD2. CDR1 and CDR2 (germline): SGHTS, YDEGEE. The length of the CDR3 is 15 residues. The J segment lost 3 bases and the V segment lost 4 bases, leaving 7 bases of the junction unmatched. This chain's CDR3 is CASSNGRSLYNEQFF. The CDR3 region has the DNA TGTGCCAGCAGCAACGGGAGGTCCCTCTACAATGAGCAGTTCTTC.

The chain carries TRBV6-2 or TRBV6-3 and TRBJ2-1, with 10 positions matching TRBD2. J gave up 8 bases and V 6 bases, and 16 bases lay outside the gene matches. This CDR3 is 17 amino acids long. CDR1 MNHEY and CDR2 SVGEGT come from the germline V gene. The CDR3 nucleotides are TGTGCCAGCAGCTCCCGTCCAGCGGGGGGGCCTAGGGATGAGCAGTTCTTC. It specifies CASSSRPAGGPRDEQFF.

The chain couples TRBV5-4 to TRBJ2-1; tentative D call: TRBD2 (6 bases). Germline lookup yields CDR1 SGHNT and CDR2 YYREEE (reference sequence). Between the trimmed V and J ends, which lost 4 bases and 9 bases, there was a span of 14 bases. This CDR3 has 13 amino acids. The CDR3 region has the DNA TGTGCCAGCAGCGCGGGACCCCAGGCTGAGCAGTTCTTC. Amino acids: CASSAGPQAEQFF. Full variable domain (rest looked up from reference TRBV5-4 and TRBJ2-1): ETGVTQSPTHLIKTRGQQVTLRCSSQSGHNTVSWYQQALGQGPQFIFQYYREEENGRGNFPPRFSGLQFPNYSSELNVNALELDDSALYLCASSAGPQAEQFFGPGTRLTVL.

J is TRBJ2-1 and V is TRBV28, with TRBD1 matching over 11 bases. CDR1 and CDR2 from the germline V gene are MDHEN and SYDVKM. The CDR3 has 17 residues. V shed 4 bases and J 3 bases; nucleotides not matched to a gene: 8. Written as DNA, the CDR3 is TGTGCCAGCAGTTCCGCTGGGGACAGGGGGAACTACAATGAGCAGTTCTTC. Translation: CASSSAGDRGNYNEQFF.

V usage is TRBV28 and J usage is TRBJ2-5; 8 bases align to TRBD2. This CDR3 region has 17 residues. The germline CDR1 and CDR2 sequences are MDHEN and SYDVKM. The V and J ends lost 4 bases and 3 bases, in that order; junction bases with no gene match: 13. The CDR3 DNA sequence: TGTGCCAGCAGTTCCTCCGGGCCAGCGGGGGTAAAAGAGACCCAGTACTTC. Encoded protein: CASSSSGPAGVKETQYF.

The rearrangement links TRBV5-1 to TRBJ2-5; D unclear. Per germline, CDR1 SGHRS and CDR2 YFSETQ. V dropped 3 bases and J dropped 5 bases, with 14 bases sitting between them. The length of the CDR3 is 14 residues. The CDR3 DNA reads TGCGCCAGCAGCTCCGGAACGGGTGTCGAGACCCAGTACTTC. This codes for CASSSGTGVETQYF.

The chain carries TRBV5-4 and TRBJ2-3, with D perhaps matching TRBD1 (6 bases). This CDR3 has 13 amino acids. The germline CDR1 and CDR2 sequences are SGHNT and YYREEE (reference sequence). The germline V and J ends were trimmed by 4 bases and 4 bases, with 10 bases remaining between them. The CDR3 reads CASSIQGPDTQYF. The CDR3 region has the DNA TGTGCCAGCAGCATACAGGGACCAGATACGCAGTATTTT. Using reference TRBV5-4 and TRBJ2-3 for the parts outside the CDR3, the full variable domain is ETGVTQSPTHLIKTRGQQVTLRCSSQSGHNTVSWYQQALGQGPQFIFQYYREEENGRGNFPPRFSGLQFPNYSSELNVNALELDDSALYLCASSIQGPDTQYFGPGTRLTVL.

V and J are TRBV9 and TRBJ1-3, with D perhaps matching TRBD1 (5 bases). V dropped 2 bases and J dropped 1 base, with 13 bases sitting between them. This CDR3 is built from 16 residues. Germline-derived CDR1 and CDR2 are SGDLS and YYNGEE. CDR3 DNA sequence: TGTGCCAGCAGCGTTCAGGGTTTCCCTTCTGGAAACACCATATATTTT. Its protein is CASSVQGFPSGNTIYF.

The rearrangement joins TRBV5-5 to TRBJ2-1; TRBD1 matches 7 bases. CDR1 SGHKS and CDR2 YYEKEE come from the germline V gene (reference sequence). This CDR3 spans 13 amino acids. The junction had 8 bases not matched to a gene; V was cut back by 2 bases and J by 12 bases. The CDR3 region has the DNA TGTGCCAGCAGCTTTAGGGACAGCTTCACGCAGTTCTTC. Protein product: CASSFRDSFTQFF.

The gene calls are TRBV13 and TRBJ1-3, with D hard to call. The germline V and J ends were trimmed by 5 bases and 2 bases, with 19 bases remaining between them. CDR1 is PRHDT, CDR2 FYEKMQ, per germline (reference sequence). CDR3 length: 17 amino acids. The CDR3 DNA reads as TGTGCCAGCAGCCCCCGCTCAGGAGAAAAGGCTGGAAACACCATATATTTT. Translating it yields CASSPRSGEKAGNTIYF.

The V and J genes are TRBV5-8 and TRBJ1-2, with D unresolved. V was shortened by 2 bases and J by 6 bases, with 8 bases between the two germline ends. The CDR3 length is 12 residues. The germline CDR1 and CDR2 sequences are SGHTS and YDEGEE. The CDR3 is CASSFIGNGYTF. The CDR3 DNA is TGTGCCAGCAGCTTTATCGGAAATGGCTACACCTTC.

This rearrangement joins TRBV28 to TRBJ1-5, with D perhaps TRBD1 (5 bases). V lost 3 bases and J lost 10, with 7 bases in between. CDR3 size: 11 residues. The germline CDR1 and CDR2 sequences are MDHEN and SYDVKM. CDR3: CASSLRGPQHF. CDR3 sequence (DNA): TGTGCCAGCAGTTTGAGGGGTCCCCAGCATTTT.

In regard to this clone: This may arise from a read error, as a much more abundant clone is one base away. The chain combines TRBV2 with TRBJ1-2; D is uncertain. CDR1 is SNHLY and CDR2 is FYNNEI in the germline V gene. The CDR3 is 11 amino acids. Trimming left V 4 bases short and J 2 bases short, with 2 bases between. The DNA of the CDR3 is TGTGCCAGCAGTGGGAACTATGGCTACACCTTC. Amino acids: CASSGNYGYTF.

This clone showed up just once. The V and J genes are TRBV5-1 and TRBJ2-3, with D perhaps TRBD2 (5 bases). The CDR3 is made up of 15 amino acids. Germline lookup yields CDR1 SGHRS and CDR2 YFSETQ. V lost 0 bases and J lost 3, with 11 bases in between. The chain's CDR3 is CASSLERTGTDTQYF. The DNA for the CDR3 is TGCGCCAGCAGCTTGGAAAGGACTGGAACAGATACGCAGTATTTT.

The gene calls are TRBV4-1 and TRBJ2-7; D is perhaps TRBD2 (7 bases). Between the trimmed V and J ends, which lost 6 bases and 0 bases, there was a span of 18 bases. From germline, CDR1 is MGHRA and CDR2 YSYEKL. The length of the CDR3 is 16 residues. The CDR3 protein is CASRAEGGGSSYEQYF. As DNA, the CDR3 is TGCGCCAGCAGGGCGGAGGGAGGGGGGAGCTCCTACGAGCAGTACTTC.

On this clone: The junction does not match germline at one end; this may be a read error. This sequence joins TRBV7-7 and TRBJ2-2, with 7 nucleotides matching TRBD2. The germline CDR1 and CDR2 sequences are SSHAT and FNYEAQ (reference sequence). This CDR3 is built from 14 residues. Here the CDR3 DNA reads TGTGCTAGCAGCTTTAGTGGCGGGAGCGGGGAGCTGTTTTTT. It encodes CASSFSGGSGELFF.

The V and J genes are TRBV7-2 and TRBJ1-5; D call uncertain. The CDR3 has 14 residues. CDR1 and CDR2 from the germline V gene are SGHTA and FQGNSA. Trimming removed 5 bases from V and 4 bases from J, with 12 bases in between. CDR3 region: CASSPDPGNQPQHF. CDR3 nucleotides: TGTGCCAGCAGCCCCGACCCGGGAAATCAGCCCCAGCATTTT. The entire variable domain, with the rest obtained from reference TRBV7-2 and TRBJ1-5, is as follows: GAGVSQSPSNKVTEKGKDVELRCDPISGHTALYWYRQSLGQGLEFLIYFQGNSAPDKSGLPSDRFSAERTGGSVSTLTIQRTQQEDSAVYLCASSPDPGNQPQHFGDGTRLSIL.

The chain carries TRBV7-2 and TRBJ1-6; D unresolved. Germline V CDR1 and CDR2: SGHTA, FQGNSA. The CDR3 spans 14 residues. Trimming took 0 bases from V and 13 from J, leaving 13 bases between them. CDR3 sequence reads: CASSLASPGLPLHF. The CDR3 bases are TGTGCCAGCAGCTTAGCATCACCAGGCTTGCCCCTCCACTTT.

The chain employs TRBV18 and TRBJ2-5; no definite D call. CDR1 and CDR2 from the germline V gene are KGHSH and LQKENI. This CDR3 comprises 15 residues. The V and J ends lost 3 bases and 3 bases respectively, with 14 bases between them. The CDR3 here is CASSPISRSEETQYF. The CDR3 coding sequence is TGTGCCAGCTCACCTATTTCTCGGAGTGAAGAGACCCAGTACTTC.